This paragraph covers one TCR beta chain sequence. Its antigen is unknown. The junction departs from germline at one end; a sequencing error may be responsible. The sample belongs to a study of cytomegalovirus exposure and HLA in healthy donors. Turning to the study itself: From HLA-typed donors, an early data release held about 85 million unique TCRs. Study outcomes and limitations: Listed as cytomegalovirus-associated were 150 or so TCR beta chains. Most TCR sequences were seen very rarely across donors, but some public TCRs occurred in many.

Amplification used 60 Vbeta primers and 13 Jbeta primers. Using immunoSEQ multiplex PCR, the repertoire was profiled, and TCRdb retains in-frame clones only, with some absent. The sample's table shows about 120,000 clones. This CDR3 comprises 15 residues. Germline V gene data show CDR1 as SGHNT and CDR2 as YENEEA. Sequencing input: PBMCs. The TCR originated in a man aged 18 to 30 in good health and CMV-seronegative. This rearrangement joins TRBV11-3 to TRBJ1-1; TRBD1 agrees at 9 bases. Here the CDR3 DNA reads TGTACCAGCAGCTCTGGGGGGACAGGGAGGACTGAAGCTTTCTTT. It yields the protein CTSSSGGTGRTEAFF.